This T cell receptor beta chain was sequenced in a study of T cell repertoires in cytomegalovirus infection. Study details: Matching HLA type and CMV infection were both indicated by public TCR beta signatures.

Losses at the gene ends were 2 bases for V and 5 bases for J; bases not matched to a gene: 12. CDR1 is SEHNR and CDR2 is FQNEAQ in the germline V gene (reference sequence). The CDR3 totals 17 residues. Study conclusions and caveats: CMV carriers having the relevant HLA were flagged by cumulative public TCR beta family frequency. The response measured ex vivo was dominated by TCR beta clonotypes (HLA-C-restricted and CMV-specific).

TCRdb re-called the reads with MiXCR, one entry per CDR3 protein. The repertoire has just over 300,000 distinct CDR3 sequences, around a sixth of them found once; the top ten carry 12%. This clonotype has a count of ten or more. The antigen is undetermined. The chain employs TRBV7-9 and TRBJ2-7, with 10 bases matching TRBD2. Source material: PBMCs. The clonotype was recovered from a human donor in good health (CMV status not recorded). Some clones in this sample may be carry-over from other donors' samples. CDR3 region: CASSLSGSGGPRNEQYF. CDR3 nucleotide sequence: TGTGCCAGCAGCTTATCGGGTAGCGGGGGGCCGAGGAACGAGCAGTACTTC. The variable domain in full, with the rest retrieved from reference TRBV7-9 and TRBJ2-7, is DTGVSQNPRHKITKRGQNVTFRCDPISEHNRLYWYRQTLGQGPEFLTYFQNEAQLEKSRLLSDRFSAERPKGSFSTLEIQRTEQGDSAMYLCASSLSGSGGPRNEQYFGPGTRLTVT.